A single sample gave rise to the 10 T cell receptor beta chains below, sequenced in a study of shared clonotypes between healthy human individuals. This table comes from immunoSEQ multiplex PCR, and its TCRdb copy is limited to in-frame clones, with some not included. The sample includes 2 million to 3 million clones, approximately 93% of them seen just once. Sequencing was carried out using naive CD4+ T cells from PBMCs. The subset is: CD45RA+ positively selected. These receptors came from a man younger than 30 in good health. Some clones in this sample may be carry-over from other donors' samples.

V and J are TRBV27 and TRBJ2-7, with D perhaps TRBD1 (7 bases). From germline, CDR1 is MNHEY and CDR2 SMNVEV (reference sequence). The CDR3 loop spans 15 amino acids. V was clipped by 4 bases and J by 3 bases, with 16 bases between them. The CDR3 loop reads CASSYLGGQNYEQYF. CDR3 DNA: TGTGCCAGCAGTTACCTCGGGGGACAGAACTACGAGCAGTACTTC.

This clone has just one count. V gene TRBV5-1 combines with J gene TRBJ1-4, with D unresolved. CDR3 size: 14 residues. Germline CDR1 SGHRS, CDR2 YFSETQ. V lost 1 base, J lost 6 bases, and 10 bases lay in between. CDR3 sequence (DNA): TGCGCCAGCAGCTTGCTTAGGGTCGATGAAAAACTGTTTTTT. This gives the protein CASSLLRVDEKLFF. The full variable domain, in which reference TRBV5-1 and TRBJ1-4 provide the parts outside the CDR3, is KAGVTQTPRYLIKTRGQQVTLSCSPISGHRSVSWYQQTPGQGLQFLFEYFSETQRNKGNFPGRFSGRQFSNSRSEMNVSTLELGDSALYLCASSLLRVDEKLFFGSGTQLSVL.

The chain couples TRBV5-1 to TRBJ2-5; D uncertain. CDR1 and CDR2 (germline): SGHRS, YFSETQ. Trimming took off 1 base at V and 1 base at J, with 11 bases between the two ends. This CDR3 region has 15 residues. DNA for the CDR3: TGCGCCAGCAGCTTGCTCGGAAGGATCCAAGAGACCCAGTACTTC. Translating it yields CASSLLGRIQETQYF.

This rearrangement joins TRBV30 to TRBJ2-5; D unresolved. The CDR3 is 12 amino acids. Trimming took off 7 bases at V and 4 bases at J, with 13 bases between the two ends. From germline, CDR1 is GTSNPN and CDR2 SVGIG (reference sequence). Here the CDR3 DNA reads TGTGCCTACAGTTTGCCCCCAGAGACCCAGTACTTC. Protein: CAYSLPPETQYF. Based on the CDR3 plus reference TRBV30 and TRBJ2-5, the full variable domain is SQTIHQWPATLVQPVGSPLSLECTVEGTSNPNLYWYRQAAGRGLQLLFYSVGIGQISSEVPQNLSASRPQDRQFILSSKKLLLSDSGFYLCAYSLPPETQYFGPGTRLLVL.

The J gene is TRBJ2-7, the V gene TRBV2; D may be TRBD1 or TRBD2 (5 bases each). Germline V gene data show CDR1 as SNHLY and CDR2 as FYNNEI. The CDR3 is 16 amino acids. The V end lost 4 bases, the J end lost 0 bases, and 16 bases lay between the germline ends. CDR3 sequence (DNA): TGTGCCAGCAGTGCCAGGGCTGGGACGCCCTCCTACGAGCAGTACTTC. It encodes CASSARAGTPSYEQYF.

The chain joins TRBV7-3 to TRBJ1-3; 9 bases fit TRBD1. The CDR3 is made up of 14 amino acids. After removal of 5 bases from V and 4 bases from J, the junction contained 3 bases not matched to a gene. Germline loops: CDR1 SGHTA, CDR2 FQGTGA. DNA of the CDR3: TGTGCCAGCAGCCCTACAGGGGGCGGAAACACCATATATTTT. Its protein product is CASSPTGGGNTIYF.

The rearrangement links TRBV5-5 to TRBJ1-1; D might be TRBD1 (6 bases). Germline V gene data show CDR1 as SGHKS and CDR2 as YYEKEE (reference sequence). This CDR3 is 15 amino acids long. The ends were cut back, 4 bases at V and 11 bases at J, with 24 bases in the middle. As DNA, the CDR3 is TGTGCCAGCAGCCCGGGGGGGGCGCGACCGTTGAATGCTTTCTTT. Translating gives CASSPGGARPLNAFF. Drawing the rest from reference TRBV5-5 and TRBJ1-1, the complete variable domain is DAGVTQSPTHLIKTRGQQVTLRCSPISGHKSVSWYQQVLGQGPQFIFQYYEKEERGRGNFPDRFSARQFPNYSSELNVNALLLGDSALYLCASSPGGARPLNAFFGQGTRLTVV.

The chain joins TRBV6-5 to TRBJ2-5; D is uncertain. Germline V gene sequence: CDR1 MNHEY, CDR2 SVGAGI. The CDR3 sequence is 11 residues long. V gave up 8 bases and J gave up 7 bases, with 11 bases separating them. The DNA for the CDR3 is TGTGCCAGCTCGGCCCCAGGGACCCAGTACTTC. Protein sequence: CASSAPGTQYF.

The chain combines TRBV6-1 with TRBJ2-3; no firm D call. Trimming took 8 bases from V and 0 from J, leaving 9 bases between them. Germline CDR1 MNHNS, CDR2 SASEGT. This CDR3 spans 13 amino acids. The CDR3 DNA reads as TGTGCCAGCGCCCGAACTAGCACAGATACGCAGTATTTT. The encoded protein is CASARTSTDTQYF.

The chain couples TRBV9 to TRBJ1-1, with a weak D call TRBD1 (6 bases). V lost 3 bases and J 1 base, leaving 10 bases between the germline ends. Germline CDR1 reads SGDLS; CDR2 reads YYNGEE. The CDR3 runs to 14 residues. CDR3: CASSEGQTNTEAFF. CDR3 DNA: TGTGCCAGCAGCGAGGGACAAACGAACACTGAAGCTTTCTTT.